Given below is one T cell receptor beta chain in context. This sample stems from a study of OX40 agonist ivuxolimab in advanced cancers. Study as a whole: Dosing consisted of intravenous ivuxolimab at 0.01 to 10 mg/kg every 2 weeks. A mean age of roughly 60 years, range roughly 20 to 80, was recorded, and approximately 85% were male.

Libraries were prepared by immunoSEQ multiplex PCR; TCRdb keeps only in-frame clonotypes and omits some of them. The sample gives some 70,000 clones, 70% to 90% of which show up once; roughly 0.98% is in the top ten. This specimen consisted of CD4+ or CD8+ T cells sorted from blood, obtained in a trial of the OX40 agonist ivuxolimab. This sequence originates from an adult with an advanced solid tumor such as melanoma, head and neck, liver or kidney cancer.

The chain's CDR3 is CASSLGGGRRDEQFF. CDR3 in DNA: TGTGCCAGCAGCTTGGGGGGCGGGAGGCGGGATGAGCAGTTCTTC. The chain recombines TRBV5-4 with TRBJ2-1; 8 nucleotides line up with TRBD2. Per the germline V gene, CDR1 is SGHNT and CDR2 is YYREEE (reference sequence). This CDR3 contains 15 residues. V lost 0 bases to trimming and J lost 8 bases; unmatched junction nucleotides: 7. The full variable domain, in which reference TRBV5-4 and TRBJ2-1 provide the parts outside the CDR3, is ETGVTQSPTHLIKTRGQQVTLRCSSQSGHNTVSWYQQALGQGPQFIFQYYREEENGRGNFPPRFSGLQFPNYSSELNVNALELDDSALYLCASSLGGGRRDEQFFGPGTRLTVL.